This T cell receptor beta chain was profiled in a study of cytomegalovirus exposure and HLA in healthy donors. Study-wide results and limits: Accurate prediction of HLA-A and HLA-B alleles (for most subjects) was reportedly achieved from TCR beta sequences. Usually a TCR sequence was rare, but some public TCRs were found in many donors. When a later analysis compared HLA-associated TCR beta chains with equally common others, the HLA-associated chains turned out to be more clonally expanded and to have lower generation probabilities.

Primers: 60 Vbeta forward and 13 Jbeta reverse. Method: immunoSEQ multiplex PCR; TCRdb's copy keeps in-frame clones and lacks some. The sample lists about 190,000 clones, over 65% seen once, with roughly 2.6% in the top ten. From germline, CDR1 is SNHLY and CDR2 FYNNEI. The CDR3 length is 14 residues. V was clipped by 4 bases and J by 7 bases; unmatched bases: 5. This clone was detected only a few times. The antigen remains undetermined. This TCR was recovered from a woman between 50 and 59 years old in good health and CMV-seropositive. Sequencing used PBMCs. V is TRBV2 and J is TRBJ1-4; TRBD1 matches 8 bases. Written as DNA, the CDR3 is TGTGCCAGCAGTGGGACAGGGTTGGGTGAAAAACTGTTTTTT. Translated: CASSGTGLGEKLFF. Together with reference TRBV2 and TRBJ1-4, the CDR3 gives the full variable domain: EPEVTQTPSHQVTQMGQEVILRCVPISNHLYFYWYRQILGQKVEFLVSFYNNEISEKSEIFDDQFSVERPDGSNFTLKIRSTKLEDSAMYFCASSGTGLGEKLFFGSGTQLSVL.